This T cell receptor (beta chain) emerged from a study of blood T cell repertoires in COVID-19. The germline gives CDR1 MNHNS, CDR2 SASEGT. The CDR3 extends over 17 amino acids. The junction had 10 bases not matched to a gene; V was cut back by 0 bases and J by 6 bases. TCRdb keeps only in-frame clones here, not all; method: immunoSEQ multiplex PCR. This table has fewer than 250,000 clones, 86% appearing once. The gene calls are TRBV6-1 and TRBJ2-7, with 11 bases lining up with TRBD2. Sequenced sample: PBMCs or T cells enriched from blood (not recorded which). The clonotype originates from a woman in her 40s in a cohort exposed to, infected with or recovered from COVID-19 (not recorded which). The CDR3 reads CASSEALAGVIIGEQYF. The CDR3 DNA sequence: TGTGCCAGCAGTGAAGCACTAGCGGGAGTAATCATCGGCGAGCAGTACTTC.